This T cell receptor beta chain is from a study of blood T cells in healthy people across ages. This clonotype has only a few counts. No antigen is known for it. A second PCR of about 7 to 11 cycles used a sample-barcoded 5' primer and a J-beta primer mix. Every cDNA molecule bore a tag from a template-switch adaptor containing 12 random nucleotides. Sequencing of every sample gave 2.5 million or more CDR3-containing paired-end reads. TCRdb reprocessed the 5' RACE reads via MiXCR and lists one record per CDR3 protein. This sample has roughly 800,000 distinct CDR3 sequences, with 36% found just once. This CDR3 is built from 14 residues. J lost 6 bases, V lost 4 bases, and 8 bases had no gene match. In germline, CDR1 is SGHDT, CDR2 YYEEEE. Notes on the study in general: Among long-lived donors, naive CD4+ cells were more numerous and diversity higher than in aged donors.

The chain links TRBV5-6 to TRBJ2-3; 7 bases agree with TRBD1. The sequenced sample was blood. This TCR derives from a young man in good health. CDR3 nucleotides: TGTGCCAGCAGCAACTCACAGGGGTGGGATACGCAGTATTTT. Translated: CASSNSQGWDTQYF. Filled out from reference TRBV5-6 and TRBJ2-3, the complete variable domain reads DAGVTQSPTHLIKTRGQQVTLRCSPKSGHDTVSWYQQALGQGPQFIFQYYEEEERQRGNFPDRFSGHQFPNYSSELNVNALLLGDSALYLCASSNSQGWDTQYFGPGTRLTVL.